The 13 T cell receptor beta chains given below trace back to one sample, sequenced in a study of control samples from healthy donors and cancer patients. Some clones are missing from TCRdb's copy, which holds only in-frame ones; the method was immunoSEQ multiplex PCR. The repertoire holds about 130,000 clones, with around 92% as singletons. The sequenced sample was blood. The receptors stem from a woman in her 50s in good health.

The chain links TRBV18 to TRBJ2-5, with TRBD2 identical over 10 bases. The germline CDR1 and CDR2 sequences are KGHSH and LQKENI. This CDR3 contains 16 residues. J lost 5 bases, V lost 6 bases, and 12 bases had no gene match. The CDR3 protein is CASSQASGSGSETQYF. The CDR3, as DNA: TGTGCCAGCTCGCAGGCTAGCGGGAGCGGGAGCGAGACCCAGTACTTC.

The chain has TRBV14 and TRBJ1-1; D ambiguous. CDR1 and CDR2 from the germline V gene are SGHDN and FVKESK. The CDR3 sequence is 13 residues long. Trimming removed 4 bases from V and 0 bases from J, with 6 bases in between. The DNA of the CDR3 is TGTGCCAGCAGCCTCGGTTTGAACACTGAAGCTTTCTTT. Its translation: CASSLGLNTEAFF.

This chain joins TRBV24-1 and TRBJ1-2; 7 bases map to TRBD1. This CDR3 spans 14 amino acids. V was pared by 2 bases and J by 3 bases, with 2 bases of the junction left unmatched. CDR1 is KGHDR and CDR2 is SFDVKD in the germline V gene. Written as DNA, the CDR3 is TGTGCCACCAGTGATTCCGACAGGGACTATGGCTACACCTTC. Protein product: CATSDSDRDYGYTF.

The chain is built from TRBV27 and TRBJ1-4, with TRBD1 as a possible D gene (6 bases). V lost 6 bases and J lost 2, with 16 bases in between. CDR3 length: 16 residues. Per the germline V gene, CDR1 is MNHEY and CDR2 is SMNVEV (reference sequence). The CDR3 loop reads CASSRGGIITNEKLFF. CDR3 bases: TGTGCCAGCAGCCGAGGGGGAATCATTACTAATGAAAAACTGTTTTTT. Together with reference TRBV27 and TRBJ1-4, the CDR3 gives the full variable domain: EAQVTQNPRYLITVTGKKLTVTCSQNMNHEYMSWYRQDPGLGLRQIYYSMNVEVTDKGDVPEGYKVSRKEKRNFPLILESPSPNQTSLYFCASSRGGIITNEKLFFGSGTQLSVL.

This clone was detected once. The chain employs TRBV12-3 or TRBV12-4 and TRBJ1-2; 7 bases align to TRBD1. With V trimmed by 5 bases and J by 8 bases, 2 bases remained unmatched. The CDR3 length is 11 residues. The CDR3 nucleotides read TGTGCCAGCAGTAAGGGACAGGGCTACACCTTC. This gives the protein CASSKGQGYTF.

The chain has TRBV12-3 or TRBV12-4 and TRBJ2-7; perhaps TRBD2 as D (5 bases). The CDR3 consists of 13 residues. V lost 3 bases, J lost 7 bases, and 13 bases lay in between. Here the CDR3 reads CASSFQRWREQYF. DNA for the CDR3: TGTGCCAGCAGTTTTCAGCGGTGGAGGGAGCAGTACTTC.

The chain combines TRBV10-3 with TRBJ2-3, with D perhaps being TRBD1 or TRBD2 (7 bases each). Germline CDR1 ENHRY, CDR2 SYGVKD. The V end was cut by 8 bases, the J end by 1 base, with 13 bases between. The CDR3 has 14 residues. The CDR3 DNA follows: TGTGCCATCTATGCAGGGGGGGGCACAGATACGCAGTATTTT. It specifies CAIYAGGGTDTQYF.

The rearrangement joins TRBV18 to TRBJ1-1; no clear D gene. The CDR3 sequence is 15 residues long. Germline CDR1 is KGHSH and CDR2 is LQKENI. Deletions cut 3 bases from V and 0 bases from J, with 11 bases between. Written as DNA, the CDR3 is TGTGCCAGCTCACCGATGAGCGGGGTGAACACTGAAGCTTTCTTT. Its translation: CASSPMSGVNTEAFF. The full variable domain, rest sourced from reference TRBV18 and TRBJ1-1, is NAGVMQNPRHLVRRRGQEARLRCSPMKGHSHVYWYRQLPEEGLKFMVYLQKENIIDESGMPKERFSAEFPKEGPSILRIQQVVRGDSAAYFCASSPMSGVNTEAFFGQGTRLTVV.

CDR3: CASSLIRGHYEQYF. CDR3 nucleotide sequence: TGTGCCAGCAGCTTGATAAGGGGGCATTACGAGCAGTACTTC. The V call is TRBV5-6, the J call TRBJ2-7, with TRBD1 matching over 7 bases. This CDR3 contains 14 residues. Per germline, CDR1 SGHDT and CDR2 YYEEEE. Trimming took 1 base from V and 4 from J; bases not matched to a gene: 5.

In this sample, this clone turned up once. The CDR3 region has the DNA TGCGCCAGCAGCCCTATCGGACAGGGGAACACTGAAGCTTTCTTT. Translated, it gives CASSPIGQGNTEAFF. The chain couples TRBV5-1 to TRBJ1-1; 8 bases match TRBD1. CDR1 SGHRS and CDR2 YFSETQ come from the germline V gene. CDR3 length: 15 residues. With V trimmed by 4 bases and J by 1 base, 6 bases remained unmatched.

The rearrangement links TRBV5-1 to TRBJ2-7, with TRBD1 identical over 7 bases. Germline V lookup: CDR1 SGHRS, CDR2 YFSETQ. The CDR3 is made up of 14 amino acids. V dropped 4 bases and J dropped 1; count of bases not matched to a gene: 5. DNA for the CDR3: TGCGCCAGCAGCACCCGGGACAGTTCCTACGAGCAGTACTTC. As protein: CASSTRDSSYEQYF.

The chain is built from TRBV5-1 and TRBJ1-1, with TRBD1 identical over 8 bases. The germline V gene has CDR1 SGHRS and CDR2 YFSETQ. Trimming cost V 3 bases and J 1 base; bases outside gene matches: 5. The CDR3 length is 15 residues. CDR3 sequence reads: CASSSQGAGNTEAFF. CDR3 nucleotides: TGCGCCAGCAGCTCCCAGGGGGCAGGGAACACTGAAGCTTTCTTT.

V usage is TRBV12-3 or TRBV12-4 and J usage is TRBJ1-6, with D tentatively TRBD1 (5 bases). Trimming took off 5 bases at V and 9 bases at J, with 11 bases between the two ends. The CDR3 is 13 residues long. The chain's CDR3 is CASSGGSSSPLHF. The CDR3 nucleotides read TGTGCCAGCAGTGGGGGGTCTAGTTCACCCCTCCACTTT.